The 11 T cell receptor beta chains presented below share a single source sample, sequenced in a study of T cells in Graves' hyperthyroidism and ophthalmopathy. TCR beta CDR3 sequences were amplified from RNA transcripts. First-round RT-PCR with HTBI primers amplified the TCR CDR3 region. TCRdb reanalysed the multiplex PCR reads using MiXCR and keeps one entry per CDR3 protein. The sample includes about 420,000 distinct CDR3 sequences, around a sixth of them seen just once. Sequencing used blood. These receptors were obtained from a woman between 18 and 30 years old with Graves' hyperthyroidism.

A note on this clonotype: The conserved phenylalanine or tryptophan normally closing the CDR3 is absent here, so this likely arose from a read error. The chain is built from TRBV20-1 and TRBJ2-3, with 10 nucleotides matching TRBD1. The V gene's germline CDR1 is DFQATT and CDR2 SNEGSKA (reference sequence). The CDR3 is 13 amino acids. V shed 5 bases, J shed 5 bases, and the junction held 4 bases outside the gene matches. The CDR3 protein is CSADRGQIDTQYL. The CDR3 region has the DNA TGCAGTGCTGACAGGGGGCAAATAGATACGCAGTATCTT.

This clonotype was counted ten times or more. The chain recombines TRBV6-1 with TRBJ1-1, with a possible D match to TRBD1 (5 bases). Germline V lookup: CDR1 MNHNS, CDR2 SASEGT. Trimming shortened V by 7 bases and J by 4 bases, and 10 bases separated the two germline ends. The CDR3 is made up of 12 amino acids. Written as DNA, the CDR3 is TGTGCCAGCACAGGGTTCGGCACTGAAGCTTTCTTT. Amino acid sequence: CASTGFGTEAFF.

The table lists this clonotype with many counts. The chain uses TRBV6-1 and TRBJ2-7; tentative D call: TRBD1 (7 bases). The CDR3 runs 18 residues. V dropped 7 bases and J dropped 5 bases, with 30 bases sitting between them. Germline-derived CDR1 and CDR2 are MNHNS and SASEGT. CDR3 in amino acids: CASTRRIFAGGGVDEQYF. CDR3 sequence (DNA): TGTGCCAGCACCCGCAGGATATTCGCAGGGGGAGGAGTCGACGAGCAGTACTTC.

This clonotype was counted ten times or more. The chain has TRBV29-1 and TRBJ2-1, with 9 positions matching TRBD1. Trimming removed 3 bases from V and 6 bases from J; junction bases left unmatched: 6. The CDR3 spans 14 residues. Per germline, CDR1 SQVTM and CDR2 ANQGSEA. CDR3 coding DNA: TGCAGCGTTGATGGGACAGGGTTGGGCAATGAGCAGTTCTTC. Encoded protein: CSVDGTGLGNEQFF.

The chain combines TRBV28 with TRBJ2-5; no clear D gene. Deletions cut 3 bases from V and 5 bases from J, with 16 bases between. The CDR3 loop spans 15 amino acids. Per the germline V gene, CDR1 is MDHEN and CDR2 is SYDVKM. As DNA, the CDR3 is TGTGCCAGCAGTTTGATGGGGTTCGGATTGGAGACCCAGTACTTC. It is translated as CASSLMGFGLETQYF.

Many counts were recorded for this clonotype. The V call is TRBV11-2, the J call TRBJ1-5; perhaps TRBD1 as D (5 bases). Trimming removed 2 bases from V and 10 bases from J, with 12 bases in between. Germline V CDR1 and CDR2: SGHAT, FQNNGV. This CDR3 spans 13 amino acids. CDR3: CASSLRDLLPQHF. The CDR3 DNA follows: TGTGCCAGCAGCTTAAGGGACTTACTTCCCCAGCATTTT. The variable domain in full, completed from reference TRBV11-2 and TRBJ1-5, reads EAGVAQSPRYKIIEKRQSVAFWCNPISGHATLYWYQQILGQGPKLLIQFQNNGVVDDSQLPKDRFSAERLKGVDSTLKIQPAKLEDSAVYLCASSLRDLLPQHFGDGTRLSIL.

This clonotype was seen a few times. The CDR3 DNA reads TGTGCCAGCAGTTACTCGTCTAGCGCTGAGCAGTTCTTC. This translates into CASSYSSSAEQFF. The chain carries TRBV6-5 and TRBJ2-1; TRBD2 might be the D (6 bases). Germline V gene lookup returns CDR1 MNHEY and CDR2 SVGAGI. With 0 bases removed from V and 9 bases from J, the gap between germline ends came to 9 bases. The CDR3 consists of 13 residues.

There are many counts of this clonotype. The chain uses TRBV11-1 and TRBJ1-6, with 8 bases fitting TRBD1. The ends lost 6 bases at V and 11 bases at J; junction bases unmatched: 6. Germline lookup yields CDR1 SGHAT and CDR2 FQDESV (reference sequence). The CDR3 loop spans 13 amino acids. The CDR3 region is CASSSGQVAPLHF. As DNA, the CDR3 is TGTGCCAGCAGTTCGGGACAGGTTGCACCCCTCCACTTT.

V gene TRBV14 combines with J gene TRBJ2-3, with a weak D call TRBD2 (7 bases). The CDR3 loop spans 16 amino acids. Germline V gene sequence: CDR1 SGHDN, CDR2 FVKESK. Trimming took off 0 bases at V and 3 bases at J, with 13 bases between the two ends. CDR3 in DNA: TGTGCCAGCAGCCAAGACGGGGGGCTCGGGACAGATACGCAGTATTTT. Protein product: CASSQDGGLGTDTQYF.

The chain is built from TRBV25-1 and TRBJ2-3; 9 bases fit TRBD2. The CDR3 has 17 amino acids. The J segment lost 1 base and the V segment lost 4 bases, leaving 9 bases of the junction unmatched. Germline values: CDR1 MGHDK, CDR2 SYGVNS. The DNA of the CDR3 is TGTGCCAGCAGTGCTAGCGGGACGGGGGAGGGCACAGATACGCAGTATTTT. Its translation is CASSASGTGEGTDTQYF.

This clonotype was seen many times. This chain joins TRBV11-2 and TRBJ1-1; D is perhaps TRBD1 (5 bases). Germline V CDR1 and CDR2: SGHAT, FQNNGV. This CDR3 comprises 14 residues. Trimming removed 5 bases from V and 4 bases from J, with 14 bases in between. The CDR3 loop is CASSARQQVTEAFF. In DNA form, the CDR3 reads TGTGCCAGCAGCGCCCGACAACAGGTCACTGAAGCTTTCTTT.